This note documents a single T cell receptor beta chain sequence. The sample belongs to a study of shared clonotypes between healthy human individuals. Among the donors, all were Caucasian adults who lived in Nashville, Tennessee. Some clones are missing from TCRdb's copy, which holds only in-frame ones; the method was immunoSEQ multiplex PCR. The sample lists 180,000 or so clones, approximately 92% occurring once. Germline V lookup: CDR1 MDHEN, CDR2 SYDVKM. The CDR3 is 15 amino acids. Unmatched junction bases numbered 11, after V lost 9 bases and J lost 6 bases. The receptor comes from a woman in her 30s in good health. Sequenced material: naive CD4+ T cells sorted from blood. Subset described: CD45RA+ positively selected. This chain uses TRBV28 with TRBJ2-1; 10 bases line up with TRBD1. The CDR3 here is CASTPGTGVFNEQFF. The CDR3 bases are TGTGCCAGTACCCCCGGGACAGGGGTCTTCAATGAGCAGTTCTTC.